These 24 T cell receptor beta chains were sequenced from one sample in a study of regulatory T cells in long-lasting Graves disease. Time point denoted: newly diagnosed GD, antithyroid drugs for less than 3 months. PBMC-derived RNA was used for the TCR library. Relying on iRepertoire HTBI primers and Arm-PCR of CDR3 regions, the team built TCR beta libraries. TCRdb processed the multiplex PCR reads anew with MiXCR; each CDR3 protein has one entry. The sample has 540,000 or so distinct CDR3 sequences, approximately 12% seen once. These same records also appear under a second study, on T cells in Graves' hyperthyroidism and ophthalmopathy.

The material sequenced was peripheral blood mononuclear cells (PBMCs), taken at new diagnosis, from a patient treated with antithyroid drugs. Every receptor here comes from a man aged 25-40 years with Graves disease.

This clonotype was detected only a few times. The rearrangement links TRBV15 to TRBJ2-7; 8 nucleotides line up with TRBD1. This CDR3 has 16 amino acids. Germline trimming cut 0 bases from V and 3 bases from J; bases unmatched to any gene: 7. Germline CDR1 is LNHNV and CDR2 is YYDKDF (reference sequence). The DNA of the CDR3 is TGTGCCACCAGCAGAGAAATGGGAACAGGGGGCTACGAGCAGTACTTC. As protein: CATSREMGTGGYEQYF. Filled out from reference TRBV15 and TRBJ2-7, the complete variable domain reads DAMVIQNPRYQVTQFGKPVTLSCSQTLNHNVMYWYQQKSSQAPKLLFHYYDKDFNNEADTPDNFQSRRPNTSFCFLDIRSPGLGDTAMYLCATSREMGTGGYEQYFGPGTRLTVT.

This clonotype was recorded at least ten times. J is TRBJ2-7 and V is TRBV30; D might be TRBD1 (6 bases). The V gene's germline CDR1 is GTSNPN and CDR2 SVGIG (reference sequence). V lost 1 base and J lost 4, with 11 bases in between. The CDR3 spans 13 residues. The CDR3, as DNA: TGTGCCTGGAGTGACAGGGTTCGGTACGAGCAGTACTTC. Protein: CAWSDRVRYEQYF.

This clonotype was observed many times. This chain uses TRBV29-1 with TRBJ2-7, with 11 bases matching TRBD2. Germline values: CDR1 SQVTM, CDR2 ANQGSEA. This CDR3 is built from 13 residues. V lost 4 bases and J lost 5; bases outside the gene matches: 4. The CDR3 spells CSVVGLAGDEQYF. CDR3 bases: TGCAGCGTTGTCGGACTAGCGGGCGACGAGCAGTACTTC.

This clonotype was recorded many times. V gene TRBV2 combines with J gene TRBJ2-7; 12 bases fit TRBD2. V was clipped by 6 bases and J by 6 bases; unmatched bases: 6. CDR1 is SNHLY, CDR2 FYNNEI, per germline. This CDR3 is 14 amino acids long. In DNA form, the CDR3 reads TGTGCCAGCAGACGACTAGCGGGAGTTGGCGAGCAGTACTTC. Its translation: CASRRLAGVGEQYF.

This clonotype has only a few counts. The DNA for the CDR3 is TGTGCCAGTAGTACCCGCCATCTGGGACTTAGCAATCAGCCCCAGCATTTT. Protein sequence: CASSTRHLGLSNQPQHF. V and J are TRBV19 and TRBJ1-5; the D gene is possibly TRBD1 (5 bases). Germline values: CDR1 LNHDA, CDR2 SQIVND (reference sequence). V lost 4 bases and J 0 bases, leaving 16 bases between the germline ends. The CDR3 has 17 amino acids.

The chain has TRBV7-2 and TRBJ2-1; TRBD2 matches 14 bases. This CDR3 region has 18 residues. Trimming removed 1 base from V and 3 bases from J; junction bases left unmatched: 5. Germline assignment: CDR1 SGHTA and CDR2 FQGNSA. This chain's CDR3 is CASSLGLAGGPLYNEQFF. In DNA form, the CDR3 reads TGTGCCAGCAGCTTAGGACTAGCGGGAGGGCCCCTCTACAATGAGCAGTTCTTC.

This clonotype appeared a few times. This rearrangement joins TRBV5-1 to TRBJ2-7, with TRBD2 identical over 10 bases. V lost 4 bases and J lost 3; bases outside the gene matches: 13. The length of the CDR3 is 17 residues. From germline, CDR1 is SGHRS and CDR2 YFSETQ. The CDR3 nucleotides are TGCGCCAGCAGCCTAATTCCCGGGACTAGCGACCGCTACGAGCAGTACTTC. Protein sequence: CASSLIPGTSDRYEQYF.

This clonotype was recorded many times. Likely a read error: the CDR3 ends without its conserved phenylalanine or tryptophan. CDR3 amino acids: CASSFGTTYEQYS. In nucleotides, the CDR3 is TGTGCCAGCAGTTTCGGGACAACCTACGAGCAGTACTCC. The gene calls are TRBV7-9 and TRBJ2-7, with D possibly being TRBD1 (6 bases). The germline V gene has CDR1 SEHNR and CDR2 FQNEAQ (reference sequence). V was trimmed by 6 bases and J by 2 bases, leaving 11 bases between them. The CDR3 extends over 13 amino acids.

This clonotype was seen more than once but under ten times. V gene TRBV10-3 combines with J gene TRBJ2-3; D uncertain. Trimming removed 2 bases at V and 0 bases at J, with 6 bases between. The CDR3 has 14 residues. Germline loops: CDR1 ENHRY, CDR2 SYGVKD. The CDR3 protein is CAISEARSTDTQYF. The DNA of the CDR3 is TGTGCCATCAGTGAGGCCAGAAGCACAGATACGCAGTATTTT.

This clonotype turned up a few times. The chain has TRBV18 and TRBJ2-5; D may be TRBD2 (7 bases). This CDR3 is 15 amino acids long. Germline lookup yields CDR1 KGHSH and CDR2 LQKENI. V shed 3 bases and J shed 2 bases, with 13 bases lying between them. CDR3 loop: CASSPGGGRQETQYF. For the CDR3, the DNA is TGTGCCAGCTCACCTGGGGGGGGCAGACAAGAGACCCAGTACTTC.

The table lists this clonotype with a few counts. The V call is TRBV7-9, the J call TRBJ2-2, with 8 nucleotides matching TRBD1. From germline, CDR1 is SEHNR and CDR2 FQNEAQ (reference sequence). J gave up 5 bases and V 5 bases, and 10 bases lay outside the gene matches. The CDR3 totals 16 residues. Written as DNA, the CDR3 is TGTGCCAGCAGCCTTACGGGACAGGTTACGACCGGGGAGCTGTTTTTT. It encodes CASSLTGQVTTGELFF.

In this sample, this clonotype turned up a few times. The chain employs TRBV7-9 and TRBJ1-1; no clear D. The CDR3 is 15 residues long. V was shortened by 4 bases and J by 1 base, with 13 bases between the two germline ends. Germline CDR1 SEHNR, CDR2 FQNEAQ (reference sequence). DNA of the CDR3: TGTGCCAGCAGCTCCGGGGAGGTGAGGAACACTGAAGCTTTCTTT. The encoded protein is CASSSGEVRNTEAFF. The variable domain in full, completed from reference TRBV7-9 and TRBJ1-1, reads DTGVSQNPRHKITKRGQNVTFRCDPISEHNRLYWYRQTLGQGPEFLTYFQNEAQLEKSRLLSDRFSAERPKGSFSTLEIQRTEQGDSAMYLCASSSGEVRNTEAFFGQGTRLTVV.

This clonotype was observed many times. The chain uses TRBV18 and TRBJ2-1; D not resolved. Germline V gene data show CDR1 as KGHSH and CDR2 as LQKENI. Trimming cost V 0 bases and J 5 bases, with 5 bases left between them. CDR3 size: 13 residues. The CDR3 DNA reads TGTGCCAGCTCACCACCGTACGACAATGAGCAGTTCTTC. Translated, it gives CASSPPYDNEQFF.

The chain joins TRBV5-4 to TRBJ2-7; TRBD2 matches 7 bases. CDR3 length: 16 amino acids. CDR1 and CDR2 (germline): SGHNT, YYREEE (reference sequence). V trimming: 4 bases; J trimming: 2 bases; junction bases outside the gene matches: 12. The CDR3 reads CASSRGGSGLTYEQYF. CDR3 bases: TGTGCCAGCAGCCGCGGCGGGAGCGGTTTGACCTACGAGCAGTACTTC.

V usage is TRBV27 and J usage is TRBJ1-2; TRBD1 might be the D (5 bases). Trimming pared 8 bases from V and 6 bases from J, leaving 13 bases between. CDR1 is MNHEY and CDR2 is SMNVEV in the germline V gene (reference sequence). The length of the CDR3 is 12 residues. The CDR3 sequence: CASGTLGHGYTF. The CDR3 DNA reads TGTGCCAGCGGGACCCTGGGCCATGGCTACACCTTC.

This clonotype appeared many times. The gene calls are TRBV29-1 and TRBJ1-1; 7 bases are shared with TRBD1. The V gene's germline CDR1 is SQVTM and CDR2 ANQGSEA. V shed 4 bases, J shed 2 bases, and the junction held 1 base outside the gene matches. The CDR3 runs 12 residues. This chain's CDR3 is CSVGQGNTEAFF. CDR3 sequence (DNA): TGCAGCGTTGGACAGGGAAACACTGAAGCTTTCTTT.

Ten or more counts support this clonotype. The rearrangement uses TRBV20-1 and TRBJ2-5; TRBD2 agrees at 13 bases. Germline V gene data show CDR1 as DFQATT and CDR2 as SNEGSKA (reference sequence). Unmatched junction bases numbered 8, after V lost 4 bases and J lost 9 bases. This CDR3 is built from 14 residues. The CDR3 loop is CSATGLAGTGAQYF. The CDR3 DNA sequence: TGCAGTGCTACGGGACTAGCGGGAACAGGGGCCCAGTACTTC.

The chain recombines TRBV29-1 with TRBJ1-2; unclear D gene. Germline CDR1 and CDR2: SQVTM and ANQGSEA. The CDR3 sequence is 11 residues long. Trimming left V 5 bases short and J 4 bases short, with 8 bases between. The CDR3 sequence: CSVTESYGYTF. The CDR3 nucleotides are TGCAGCGTTACAGAGTCCTATGGCTACACCTTC.

The gene calls are TRBV5-6 and TRBJ2-1, with 9 bases matching TRBD2. Trimming cost V 0 bases and J 8 bases; bases outside gene matches: 6. The CDR3 length is 15 residues. Germline V gene data show CDR1 as SGHDT and CDR2 as YYEEEE. The CDR3 is CASSLVTSGYYEQFF. The DNA for the CDR3 is TGTGCCAGCAGCTTGGTTACTAGCGGGTACTATGAGCAGTTCTTC. Complete variable domain (other parts from reference TRBV5-6 and TRBJ2-1): DAGVTQSPTHLIKTRGQQVTLRCSPKSGHDTVSWYQQALGQGPQFIFQYYEEEERQRGNFPDRFSGHQFPNYSSELNVNALLLGDSALYLCASSLVTSGYYEQFFGPGTRLTVL.

There are many counts of this clonotype. The chain links TRBV27 to TRBJ2-3; no definite D call. CDR3 length equals 14 residues. Germline CDR1 is MNHEY and CDR2 is SMNVEV (reference sequence). V was pared by 6 bases and J by 5 bases, with 15 bases between. The chain's CDR3 is CASRKVVMVDTQYF. The CDR3 region has the DNA TGTGCCAGCAGAAAAGTTGTGATGGTAGATACGCAGTATTTT.

In this sample, this clonotype turned up many times. The V gene is TRBV7-2, the J gene TRBJ2-5, with a tentative D call TRBD2 (5 bases). The V end lost 1 base, the J end lost 2 bases, and 14 bases lay between the germline ends. In germline, CDR1 is SGHTA, CDR2 FQGNSA. The CDR3 length is 16 residues. The CDR3 region is CASSLVPGIGQETQYF. The CDR3, as DNA: TGTGCCAGCAGCTTAGTTCCGGGGATCGGACAAGAGACCCAGTACTTC.

The genes are TRBV20-1 and TRBJ2-7; TRBD2 matches at 7 bases. Germline lookup yields CDR1 DFQATT and CDR2 SNEGSKA (reference sequence). The J segment lost 0 bases and the V segment lost 6 bases, leaving 8 bases of the junction unmatched. The CDR3 extends over 14 amino acids. The CDR3 bases are TGCAGTGCGGGTACTAGCGCAAGCTCCTACGAGCAGTACTTC. Its protein product is CSAGTSASSYEQYF.

This clonotype was counted many times. This chain connects TRBV12-3 or TRBV12-4 to TRBJ2-1; tentatively, D is TRBD2 (6 bases). Trimming removed 2 bases from V and 3 bases from J, with 14 bases in between. The CDR3 totals 16 residues. The CDR3 is CASSLSGGHLYNEQFF. CDR3 in DNA: TGTGCCAGCAGTTTATCCGGAGGGCACCTCTACAATGAGCAGTTCTTC.

This chain uses TRBV5-6 with TRBJ1-1; tentative D call: TRBD1 (5 bases). CDR1 and CDR2 from the germline V gene are SGHDT and YYEEEE. Trimming took off 4 bases at V and 6 bases at J, with 13 bases between the two ends. The CDR3 consists of 13 residues. The CDR3 protein is CASSPAGTAEAFF. CDR3 bases: TGTGCCAGCAGCCCGGCAGGGACGGCTGAAGCTTTCTTT.